The 19 T cell receptor beta chains given below trace back to one sample, sequenced in a study of spatial heterogeneity in lung cancer. TCRdb reanalysed the 5' RACE reads using MiXCR and keeps one entry per CDR3 protein. This table holds approximately 92,000 distinct CDR3 sequences, over 9.5% found once. Sample time point: sample taken at primary tumor resection. Whole RNA obtained from tumor, nontumor lung or frozen PBMC underwent sequencing without sorting. Sequences were derived from PBMCs, sampled at surgery. These receptors were obtained from a male donor with early-stage non-small cell lung cancer.

This clonotype was seen more than once but under ten times. V gene TRBV7-2 combines with J gene TRBJ1-1; no firm D call. Deletions cut 2 bases from V and 4 bases from J, with 5 bases between. The germline CDR1 and CDR2 sequences are SGHTA and FQGNSA. This CDR3 is 12 amino acids long. DNA of the CDR3: TGTGCCAGCAGCTTACGGGGCACTGAAGCTTTCTTT. Translated: CASSLRGTEAFF. Full variable domain (rest looked up from reference TRBV7-2 and TRBJ1-1): GAGVSQSPSNKVTEKGKDVELRCDPISGHTALYWYRQSLGQGLEFLIYFQGNSAPDKSGLPSDRFSAERTGGSVSTLTIQRTQQEDSAVYLCASSLRGTEAFFGQGTRLTVV.

In nucleotides, the CDR3 is TGTGCCAGCAGTACCCGGGACAGAATTTACGAGCAGTACTTC. Translating it yields CASSTRDRIYEQYF. The J gene is TRBJ2-7, the V gene TRBV12-3 or TRBV12-4; 7 positions match TRBD1. The CDR3 consists of 14 residues. The V segment lost 5 bases and the J segment 4 bases; nucleotides outside the gene matches: 8.

This clonotype has a count of ten or more. The rearrangement joins TRBV7-8 to TRBJ1-2; 9 nucleotides match TRBD1. Germline CDR1 is SGHVS and CDR2 is FQNEAQ. This CDR3 contains 14 residues. The junction had 7 bases not matched to a gene; V was cut back by 3 bases and J by 8 bases. Here the CDR3 DNA reads TGTGCCAGCAGCTTGGGACAGGGAGAACCGGGCTACACCTTC. Its translation is CASSLGQGEPGYTF. The full variable domain, rest sourced from reference TRBV7-8 and TRBJ1-2, is GAGVSQSPRYKVAKRGQDVALRCDPISGHVSLFWYQQALGQGPEFLTYFQNEAQLDKSGLPSDRFFAERPEGSVSTLKIQRTQQEDSAVYLCASSLGQGEPGYTFGSGTRLTVV.

This chain joins TRBV30 and TRBJ1-1; a possible D gene is TRBD1 (6 bases). CDR1 and CDR2 from the germline V gene are GTSNPN and SVGIG (reference sequence). CDR3 size: 13 residues. Between the trimmed V and J ends, which lost 3 bases and 8 bases, there was a span of 16 bases. In nucleotides, the CDR3 is TGTGCCTGGAGAAAGGCCGGGACAACCGAAGCTTTCTTT. It translates to CAWRKAGTTEAFF. Filled out from reference TRBV30 and TRBJ1-1, the complete variable domain reads SQTIHQWPATLVQPVGSPLSLECTVEGTSNPNLYWYRQAAGRGLQLLFYSVGIGQISSEVPQNLSASRPQDRQFILSSKKLLLSDSGFYLCAWRKAGTTEAFFGQGTRLTVV.

This clonotype came up a few times. The chain carries TRBV5-5 and TRBJ1-2; no reliable D call. Deletions cut 4 bases from V and 7 bases from J, with 17 bases between. Germline CDR1 is SGHKS and CDR2 is YYEKEE (reference sequence). This CDR3 contains 14 residues. CDR3 coding DNA: TGTGCCAGCAGCCCAAACCCTACTCGGGGTGGCTACACCTTC. It yields the protein CASSPNPTRGGYTF.

The gene calls are TRBV7-8 and TRBJ2-7; 9 bases are shared with TRBD2. Losses at the gene ends were 5 bases for V and 0 bases for J; bases not matched to a gene: 8. Germline V CDR1 and CDR2: SGHVS, FQNEAQ. This CDR3 spans 16 amino acids. The CDR3 protein is CASSPPIAGDSYEQYF. CDR3 in DNA: TGTGCCAGCAGCCCCCCGATAGCGGGGGACTCCTACGAGCAGTACTTC.

This clonotype has only a few counts. The chain joins TRBV20-1 to TRBJ1-5, with 9 bases that match TRBD1. Looked up from germline, CDR1 is DFQATT and CDR2 is SNEGSKA (reference sequence). Trimming cost V 3 bases and J 9 bases; bases outside gene matches: 6. The CDR3 has 13 residues. CDR3 DNA sequence: TGCAGTGCTAGTGGACAGGGGTCAAGGCCCCAGCATTTT. Its translation: CSASGQGSRPQHF.

This chain joins TRBV7-3 and TRBJ2-2, with 8 bases aligning to TRBD2. The V gene end was trimmed by 5 bases and the J gene end by 4 bases; junction bases not matched to a gene: 3. The CDR3 totals 14 residues. CDR1 is SGHTA and CDR2 is FQGTGA in the germline V gene. DNA for the CDR3: TGTGCCAGCAGCCCTAGCGGGCCCACCGGGGAGCTGTTTTTT. Its protein is CASSPSGPTGELFF. The whole variable domain, remainder taken from reference TRBV7-3 and TRBJ2-2, is GAGVSQTPSNKVTEKGKYVELRCDPISGHTALYWYRQSLGQGPEFLIYFQGTGAADDSGLPNDRFFAVRPEGSVSTLKIQRTERGDSAVYLCASSPSGPTGELFFGEGSRLTVL.

CDR3 nucleotides: TGCAGTGCTTTTCGGACAGGCAACACCGGGGAGCTGTTTTTT. Protein: CSAFRTGNTGELFF. This chain links TRBV20-1 with TRBJ2-2; 7 nucleotides agree with TRBD1. This CDR3 has 14 residues. Per the germline V gene, CDR1 is DFQATT and CDR2 is SNEGSKA (reference sequence). Unmatched junction bases numbered 5, after V lost 5 bases and J lost 2 bases.

This clonotype was counted at least ten times. V usage is TRBV5-6 and J usage is TRBJ2-5; 7 bases agree with TRBD1. Germline values: CDR1 SGHDT, CDR2 YYEEEE. After removal of 0 bases from V and 3 bases from J, the junction contained 5 bases not matched to a gene. This CDR3 region has 15 residues. The CDR3 nucleotides read TGTGCCAGCAGCTTGGTAGGGACAGCCGAAGAGACCCAGTACTTC. It encodes CASSLVGTAEETQYF.

This chain joins TRBV6-6 and TRBJ1-2; a possible D gene is TRBD1 (6 bases). The CDR3 runs to 15 residues. Trimming stripped 4 bases from V and 7 bases from J, with 19 bases between. The V gene's germline CDR1 is MNHNY and CDR2 SVGAGI (reference sequence). The CDR3 DNA follows: TGTGCCAGCAGTTCCAACGAGGGGGGTATAAGTGGCTACACCTTC. Translated: CASSSNEGGISGYTF.

This chain uses TRBV15 with TRBJ2-7; TRBD1 agrees at 12 bases. After removal of 4 bases from V and 1 base from J, the junction contained 8 bases not matched to a gene. This CDR3 has 17 residues. CDR1 is LNHNV and CDR2 is YYDKDF in the germline V gene (reference sequence). The CDR3 DNA follows: TGTGCCACCAGCAAGACGGGACAGGGGGCATTGTCCTACGAGCAGTACTTC. It yields the protein CATSKTGQGALSYEQYF.

This clonotype was found a few times. V is TRBV2 and J is TRBJ1-5; D is uncertain. CDR3 length: 14 residues. V was pared by 5 bases and J by 2 bases, with 10 bases between. The germline CDR1 and CDR2 sequences are SNHLY and FYNNEI. The CDR3 loop is CASSPRTRNQPQHF. CDR3 bases: TGTGCCAGCAGTCCGCGGACCCGCAATCAGCCCCAGCATTTT.

This clonotype appeared a few times. The chain recombines TRBV9 with TRBJ2-2; D possibly corresponds to TRBD1 (5 bases). Germline values: CDR1 SGDLS, CDR2 YYNGEE. V lost 4 bases and J lost 7, with 11 bases in between. This CDR3 spans 13 amino acids. In DNA, the CDR3 is TGTGCCAGCAGCAATCAGGGTTACGGGGAGCTGTTTTTT. Translated, it gives CASSNQGYGELFF.

This clonotype has just a few counts. The gene calls are TRBV28 and TRBJ1-6; D perhaps matches TRBD1 (5 bases). Germline V gene sequence: CDR1 MDHEN, CDR2 SYDVKM. V lost 6 bases and J lost 7, with 7 bases in between. This CDR3 spans 12 amino acids. The CDR3 sequence: CASRRQNSPLHF. The DNA for the CDR3 is TGTGCCAGCAGGAGACAGAATTCACCCCTCCACTTT.

The chain is built from TRBV28 and TRBJ2-5; the D is unclear. This CDR3 has 15 residues. V lost 2 bases to trimming and J lost 3 bases, with 13 bases between them. Germline lookup yields CDR1 MDHEN and CDR2 SYDVKM. This chain's CDR3 is CASSLEMGNEETQYF. DNA of the CDR3: TGTGCCAGCAGTTTAGAGATGGGGAACGAAGAGACCCAGTACTTC.

The V and J genes are TRBV20-1 and TRBJ1-5, with 8 bases matching TRBD1. CDR1 is DFQATT, CDR2 SNEGSKA, per germline (reference sequence). J was trimmed by 4 bases and V by 3 bases; bases with no gene match: 8. The CDR3 covers 15 residues. DNA of the CDR3: TGCAGTGCTAGTCCCGGGACAGGAGTAAATCAGCCCCAGCATTTT. The encoded protein is CSASPGTGVNQPQHF.

The chain combines TRBV27 with TRBJ1-6, with TRBD1 matching over 8 bases. The V gene's germline CDR1 is MNHEY and CDR2 SMNVEV (reference sequence). The CDR3 has 16 amino acids. J lost 4 bases, V lost 8 bases, and 10 bases had no gene match. The CDR3, as DNA: TGTGCCAGCCGCGGACAGGGAACCTTTTATAATTCACCCCTCCACTTT. It translates to CASRGQGTFYNSPLHF.

This clonotype occurred many times. In nucleotides, the CDR3 is TGTGCCAGCAGCCCAGATGGACAGGGCGATTCACCCCTCCACTTT. It encodes CASSPDGQGDSPLHF. The chain uses TRBV9 and TRBJ1-6; 8 nucleotides line up with TRBD1. The V gene's germline CDR1 is SGDLS and CDR2 YYNGEE. V lost 4 bases to trimming and J lost 8 bases; unmatched junction nucleotides: 8. The CDR3 is 15 residues long.